This T cell receptor (beta chain) was sequenced during a study of T cell repertoires in cytomegalovirus infection. Background on the study: Matching HLA type and CMV infection were both indicated by public TCR beta signatures.

This clonotype appeared a few times. Its antigen is not known. Trimming left V 5 bases short and J 5 bases short, with 9 bases between. CDR3 size: 12 residues. Germline loops: CDR1 MNHNS, CDR2 SASEGT. TCRdb passed the reads through MiXCR, listing each CDR3 protein once. The sample yields a few hundred thousand distinct CDR3 sequences, 25% to 35% seen once. Source: cultured PBMCs, taken from culture after CMV antigen stimulation. The V gene is TRBV6-1, the J gene TRBJ1-1; D is unresolved. The origin of this receptor is a human donor in good health (CMV status not recorded). Some clones in this sample may be carry-over from other donors' samples. This CDR3 reads CASSPWETEAFF. CDR3 in DNA: TGTGCCAGCAGTCCCTGGGAGACTGAAGCTTTCTTT.